This T cell receptor beta chain was profiled in a study of shared clonotypes between healthy human individuals. Execution of the assay was at deep level. The table came from immunoSEQ multiplex PCR; TCRdb's copy has only in-frame clones and leaves some out. The data show some 1,900,000 clones, around 96% seen once. A word on this clone: Its matching antigen is unknown.

V was pared by 0 bases and J by 3 bases, with 7 bases between. The CDR3 runs to 14 residues. Germline V gives CDR1 SGHDT, CDR2 YYEEEE. Study-wide findings and caveats: What rarefaction showed was incomplete sorted-subset sequencing despite large depth.

CD45RO-negative, CCR7-selected cells formed the naive CD8 fraction, which excluded terminally differentiated effector memory CD45RA+ cells. This chain joins TRBV5-6 and TRBJ2-1; D is ambiguous. The sequence was collected from a man between 18 and 35 years old in good health. The sequencing sample was made of naive CD8+ T cells sorted from blood. The CDR3, as DNA: TGTGCCAGCAGCTTGGCGGTCAGCTACAATGAGCAGTTCTTC. Translation: CASSLAVSYNEQFF.